This T cell receptor (beta chain) was identified during a study of T cell responses to AZD1222 COVID-19 vaccine. Repertoires were generated with immunoSEQ multiplex PCR, while TCRdb's copy carries only in-frame clones and drops some. Of 170,000 or so clones detected, 87% appear once; the ten largest clones hold 2.6%. Trimming cost V 0 bases and J 7 bases, with 17 bases left between them. Germline V gene lookup returns CDR1 SGHNT and CDR2 YYREEE (reference sequence). The CDR3 totals 16 residues. The sequence came from an adult in good health. This chain connects TRBV5-4 to TRBJ2-1; the D gene is possibly TRBD2 (5 bases). The material was peripheral blood, obtained on day 0 of AZD1222 vaccination. CDR3 in DNA: TGTGCCAGCAGCTTGGGCGGGCGTCCAGCGGAGAATGAGCAGTTCTTC. It codes for CASSLGGRPAENEQFF.